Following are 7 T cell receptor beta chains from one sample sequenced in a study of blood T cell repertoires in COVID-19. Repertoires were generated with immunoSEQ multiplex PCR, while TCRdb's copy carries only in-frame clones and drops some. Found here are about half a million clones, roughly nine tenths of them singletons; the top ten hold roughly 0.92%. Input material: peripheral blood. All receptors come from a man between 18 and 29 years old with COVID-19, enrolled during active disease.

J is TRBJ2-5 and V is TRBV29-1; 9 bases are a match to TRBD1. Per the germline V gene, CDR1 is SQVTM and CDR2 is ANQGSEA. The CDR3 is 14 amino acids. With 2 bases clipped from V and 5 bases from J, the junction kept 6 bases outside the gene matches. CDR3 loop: CSVERTGVGETQYF. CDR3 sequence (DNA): TGCAGCGTTGAACGGACAGGGGTCGGGGAGACCCAGTACTTC.

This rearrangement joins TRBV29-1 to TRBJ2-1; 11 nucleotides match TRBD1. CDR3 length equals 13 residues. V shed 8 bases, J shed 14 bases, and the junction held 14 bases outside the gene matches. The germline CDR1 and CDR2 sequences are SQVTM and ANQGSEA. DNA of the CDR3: TGCAGCACCCGACTTGGACAGGGGGCTGTTGAGTTCTTC. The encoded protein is CSTRLGQGAVEFF.

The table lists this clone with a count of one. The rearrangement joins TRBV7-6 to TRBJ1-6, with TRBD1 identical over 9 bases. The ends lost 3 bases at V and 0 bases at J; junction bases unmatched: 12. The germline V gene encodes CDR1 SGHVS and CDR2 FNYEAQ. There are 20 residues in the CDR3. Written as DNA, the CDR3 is TGTGCCAGCAGCTTGCCTCCCGGGACAGGGCCTAACTCCTATAATTCACCCCTCCACTTT. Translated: CASSLPPGTGPNSYNSPLHF.

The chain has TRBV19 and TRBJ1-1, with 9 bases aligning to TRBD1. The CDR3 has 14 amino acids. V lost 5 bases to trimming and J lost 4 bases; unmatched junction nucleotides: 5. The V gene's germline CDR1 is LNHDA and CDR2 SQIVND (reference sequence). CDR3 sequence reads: CASSVGQGFTEAFF. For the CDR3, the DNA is TGTGCCAGTAGTGTGGGACAGGGATTCACTGAAGCTTTCTTT. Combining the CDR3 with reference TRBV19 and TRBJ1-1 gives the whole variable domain DGGITQSPKYLFRKEGQNVTLSCEQNLNHDAMYWYRQDPGQGLRLIYYSQIVNDFQKGDIAEGYSVSREKKESFPLTVTSAQKNPTAFYLCASSVGQGFTEAFFGQGTRLTVV.

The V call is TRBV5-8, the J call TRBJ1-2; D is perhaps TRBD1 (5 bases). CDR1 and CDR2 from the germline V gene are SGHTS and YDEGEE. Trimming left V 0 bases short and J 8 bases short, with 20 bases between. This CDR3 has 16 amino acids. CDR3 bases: TGTGCCAGCAGCTTGGGACAGACTCCTCGGTACGGGGGCTACACCTTC. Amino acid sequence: CASSLGQTPRYGGYTF.

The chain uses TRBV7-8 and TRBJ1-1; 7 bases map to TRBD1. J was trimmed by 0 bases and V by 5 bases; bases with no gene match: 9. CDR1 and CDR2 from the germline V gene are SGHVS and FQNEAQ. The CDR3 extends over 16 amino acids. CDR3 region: CASSPMTGLLNTEAFF. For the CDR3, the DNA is TGTGCCAGCAGCCCAATGACAGGGCTCCTGAACACTGAAGCTTTCTTT.

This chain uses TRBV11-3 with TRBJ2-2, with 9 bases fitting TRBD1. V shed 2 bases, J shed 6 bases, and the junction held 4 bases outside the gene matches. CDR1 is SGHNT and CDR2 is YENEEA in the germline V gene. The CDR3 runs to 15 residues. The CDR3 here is CASSLNRGQAGELFF. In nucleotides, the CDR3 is TGTGCCAGCAGCTTAAACAGGGGGCAAGCCGGGGAGCTGTTTTTT.